This T cell receptor (beta chain) appears in the sequencing data of a study of blood T cell repertoires in COVID-19. Study information: T cells, B-cell-depleted T cells, or PBMCs provided the cDNA or gDNA that served as material.

Original analysis: It was from reference gene primer amplification that nucleated cell counts were estimated. The table came from immunoSEQ multiplex PCR; TCRdb's copy has only in-frame clones and leaves some out. V and J calls and clone size are given by that table; D and trimming were obtained from the DNA. This table holds 55,000 to 80,000 clones, 81% found once. Germline loops: CDR1 SGHRS, CDR2 YFSETQ. CDR3 length: 13 residues. V lost 4 bases to trimming and J lost 7 bases, with 9 bases between them. The sequencing sample was made of peripheral blood. The chain carries TRBV5-1 and TRBJ1-6; TRBD1 might be the D (6 bases). The source is a human donor in a cohort sampled during active COVID-19. CDR3 region: CASSTRGNSPLHF. CDR3 nucleotides: TGCGCCAGCAGCACTAGGGGGAATTCACCCCTCCACTTT.